The 5 T cell receptor beta chains in this list originate from one sample, sequenced in a study of blood T cell repertoires in COVID-19. The table came from immunoSEQ multiplex PCR; TCRdb's copy has only in-frame clones and leaves some out. The profile shows approximately 350,000 clones, 75% to 90% of them singletons. Sequenced material: peripheral blood. These TCRs come from a woman aged 55-75 years with COVID-19, enrolled during active disease.

The chain combines TRBV3-1 (or the pseudogene TRBV3-2) with TRBJ2-5; 7 bases fit TRBD1. The CDR3 totals 15 residues. Germline CDR1 is LGHDT and CDR2 is YNNKEL (reference sequence). After removal of 4 bases from V and 3 bases from J, the junction contained 8 bases not matched to a gene. The CDR3 region has the DNA TGTGCCAGCAGCCCTGGACAGGATTTGAAAGAGACCCAGTACTTC. Translating gives CASSPGQDLKETQYF.

This clone showed up just once. The gene calls are TRBV5-4 and TRBJ1-2; 9 nucleotides align to TRBD1. Germline assignment: CDR1 SGHNT and CDR2 YYREEE (reference sequence). This CDR3 contains 15 residues. The J segment lost 5 bases and the V segment lost 4 bases, leaving 9 bases of the junction unmatched. CDR3 amino acids: CASSEIDRGSYGYTF. The CDR3 nucleotides read TGTGCCAGCAGCGAAATCGACAGGGGGTCATATGGCTACACCTTC.

The J gene is TRBJ2-3, the V gene TRBV9; 9 bases are shared with TRBD2. The CDR3 loop spans 18 amino acids. Losses at the gene ends were 0 bases for V and 4 bases for J; bases not matched to a gene: 12. CDR1 is SGDLS and CDR2 is YYNGEE in the germline V gene. The CDR3 spells CASSVEGGGANLADTQYF. CDR3 in DNA: TGTGCCAGCAGCGTAGAGGGCGGGGGGGCGAATCTCGCAGATACGCAGTATTTT.

V gene TRBV5-5 combines with J gene TRBJ2-7; 11 bases are a match to TRBD2. Germline loops: CDR1 SGHKS, CDR2 YYEKEE (reference sequence). The CDR3 has 14 amino acids. V dropped 4 bases and J dropped 3; count of bases not matched to a gene: 3. The CDR3 region has the DNA TGTGCCAGCAGCCTGGGACTAGCGGTCTACGAGCAGTACTTC. Translating it yields CASSLGLAVYEQYF.

The DNA for the CDR3 is TGTGCCAGCAGCCGGATCGGGGGGAACACTGAAGCTTTCTTT. The encoded protein is CASSRIGGNTEAFF. This chain connects TRBV7-2 to TRBJ1-1; D perhaps matches TRBD1 (5 bases). V dropped 5 bases and J dropped 1 base, with 11 bases sitting between them. The CDR3 has 14 amino acids. Per the germline V gene, CDR1 is SGHTA and CDR2 is FQGNSA.